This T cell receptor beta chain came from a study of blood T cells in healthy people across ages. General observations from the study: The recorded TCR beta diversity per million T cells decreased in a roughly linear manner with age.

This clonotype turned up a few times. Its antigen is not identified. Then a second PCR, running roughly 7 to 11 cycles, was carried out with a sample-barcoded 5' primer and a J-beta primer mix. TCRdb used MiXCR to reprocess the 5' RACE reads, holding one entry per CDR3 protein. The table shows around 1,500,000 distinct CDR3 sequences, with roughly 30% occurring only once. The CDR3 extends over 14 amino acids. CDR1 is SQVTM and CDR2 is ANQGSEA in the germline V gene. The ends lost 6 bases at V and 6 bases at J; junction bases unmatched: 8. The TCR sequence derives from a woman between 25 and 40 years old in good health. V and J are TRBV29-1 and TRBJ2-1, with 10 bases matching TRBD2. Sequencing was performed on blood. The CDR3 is CSVRLLAGFNEQFF. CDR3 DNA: TGCAGCGTCCGTTTACTAGCGGGGTTCAATGAGCAGTTCTTC.